The present T cell receptor (beta chain) was sequenced within a study of T cells in Graves' hyperthyroidism and ophthalmopathy. Study-wide context: Blood from the periphery was taken at initial diagnosis, before any treatment.

RNA transcripts were the template for amplifying TCR beta CDR3 regions. HTBI primers were employed in a first-round RT-PCR of the TCR CDR3. A single record per CDR3 protein comes from TCRdb applying MiXCR to the multiplex PCR reads. The table has hundreds of thousands of distinct CDR3 sequences, about 15% seen once; the top ten hold 3.5% to 4.5%. Study results and limitations: Peripheral blood also featured most of the thyroid clonotypes expanded above 0.001.

CDR3 length: 13 amino acids. CDR1 is KGHSH, CDR2 LQKENI, per germline. Trimming shortened V by 7 bases and J by 3 bases, and 9 bases separated the two germline ends. The PBMCs were taken from around 9 ml of fresh peripheral blood. This clonotype was detected a few times. Its antigen is as yet unknown. The clonotype originates from a woman in her 40s with Graves' ophthalmopathy. The chain joins TRBV18 to TRBJ2-2; D unresolved. Sequencing was carried out using blood. CDR3 sequence (DNA): TGTGCCAGCTTTGACACTTACACCGGGGAGCTGTTTTTT. Its translation: CASFDTYTGELFF.